This T cell receptor (beta chain) was obtained from a study of T cell responses to AZD1222 COVID-19 vaccine. General observations from the study: White British people made up most donors, females outnumbered males, and clonal diversity was possibly underestimated.

The germline CDR1 and CDR2 sequences are LNHDA and SQIVND (reference sequence). The length of the CDR3 is 16 residues. The V segment lost 1 base and the J segment 6 bases; nucleotides outside the gene matches: 7. Clones were sequenced by immunoSEQ multiplex PCR, and TCRdb holds only the in-frame ones, with some missing. The sample includes more than 90,000 clones, approximately 84% of them seen just once. This clone was observed a single time. The antigen is not known. The clonotype comes from an adult in good health. Specimen: peripheral blood, collected on day 0 of AZD1222 vaccination. The gene calls are TRBV19 and TRBJ2-1; 9 positions match TRBD1. Here the CDR3 reads CASSIAAGQGGNEQFF. The CDR3 bases are TGTGCCAGTAGTATAGCTGCGGGACAGGGTGGCAATGAGCAGTTCTTC.